Listed below are T cell receptor beta chains from one sample, sequenced in a study of T cells after yellow fever vaccination. TCRdb reprocessed the 5' RACE reads with MiXCR, giving one entry per CDR3 protein. The data contain 280,000 or so distinct CDR3 sequences, 8.7% of them singletons. The sequencing here drew on CD4+ T cells sorted from PBMCs, taken 5 days after the yellow fever booster vaccination. These receptors originate from a man younger than 35 who received the YFV17D yellow fever vaccine. CDR3s include the opening cysteine and the closing phenylalanine or tryptophan. D genes are given only for firm matches. Where a row states a size, it is once, few, many or the class of an expanded clone; other rows omit it.

abundance	v_gene	j_gene	d_gene	CDR3nt	CDR3aa
-	TRBV6-2/TRBV6-3	TRBJ1-1	-	TGTGCCAGCAGTTACCGGGGGGCGGAACGTGAAGCTTTCTTT	CASSYRGAEREAFF
few	TRBV12-3/TRBV12-4	TRBJ1-2	-	TGTGCCAGCAGTCCTCCCCCAGGGAATGGCTACACCTTC	CASSPPPGNGYTF
many	TRBV6-5	TRBJ1-4	-	TGTGCCAGCAGTTACTCGAGCGGGGGCGAATATGAAAAACTGTTTTTT	CASSYSSGGEYEKLFF
few	TRBV10-3	TRBJ2-5	TRBD2	TGTGCCATCAGTGTCGGGACAGGAGCGCGACTAGCGGGGGCCGGACAAGAGACCCAGTACTTC	CAISVGTGARLAGAGQETQYF
many	TRBV18	TRBJ2-7	-	TGTGCCAGCTCACCCGGGGGTAGCTCCTACGAGCAGTACTTC	CASSPGGSSYEQYF
-	TRBV6-5	TRBJ2-1	-	TGTGCCAGCAGTTACTCGATAGGCATGAGGTCCTACAATGAGCAGTTCTTC	CASSYSIGMRSYNEQFF
few	TRBV7-9	TRBJ2-3	-	TGTGCCAGCAGCTTAGGGGCGAAGAACACAGATACGCAGTATTTT	CASSLGAKNTDTQYF
many	TRBV7-8	TRBJ2-7	-	TGTGCCAGCAGTTTCGGACTATTGCGCGAGCAGTACTTC	CASSFGLLREQYF
few	TRBV28	TRBJ2-4	-	TGTGCCAGCAGTCTGGACCAAATTCAGTACTTC	CASSLDQIQYF
many	TRBV18	TRBJ2-2	TRBD1	TGTGCCAGCTCACCGTTCGAGGGGGCCGACACCGGGGAGCTGTTTTTT	CASSPFEGADTGELFF
many	TRBV5-1	TRBJ2-3	TRBD2	TGCGCCAGCAGCCCAGCGGGGCTTGGAAACACAGATACGCAGTATTTT	CASSPAGLGNTDTQYF
-	TRBV19	TRBJ1-1	-	TGTGCCAGTAGTATAGGTTCAGGAGCTTCGAACACTGAAGCTTTCTTT	CASSIGSGASNTEAFF
few	TRBV27	TRBJ2-2	-	TGTGCCAGCAGAACCACAGGGTCGGGGGAGCTGTTTTTT	CASRTTGSGELFF
few	TRBV5-1	TRBJ2-1	TRBD2	TGCGCCAGCAGCTTGGAGCGGGGGCCGGTTTACAATGAGCAGTTCTTC	CASSLERGPVYNEQFF
-	TRBV20-1	TRBJ1-1	-	TGCAGTGCTAGACAACAGGAGACGAACACTGAAGCTCTCTTT	CSARQQETNTEALF
many	TRBV5-1	TRBJ2-5	-	TGCGCCAGCAGCTTGGCAGGGGCGCGGGAAGAGACCCAGTACTTC	CASSLAGAREETQYF
many	TRBV12-3/TRBV12-4	TRBJ2-7	TRBD1	TGTGCCAGCAGACCCGGGACAGCGACCTACGAGCAGTACTTC	CASRPGTATYEQYF
-	TRBV15	TRBJ2-7	TRBD1	TGTGCCACCAGCAGCCACCGGACAGGGGGCGACGAGCAGTACTTC	CATSSHRTGGDEQYF
-	TRBV4-2	TRBJ2-3	TRBD1	TGTGCCAGCAGCCGGGGACAGCTCACAGATACGCAGTATTTT	CASSRGQLTDTQYF
-	TRBV7-2	TRBJ1-5	-	TGTGCCAGCAGCTTCTCACATAGCAATCAGCCCCAGCATTTT	CASSFSHSNQPQHF
-	TRBV5-1	TRBJ2-3	-	TGCGCCAGCAGCTTGCTCGACATCACAGATACGCAGTATTTT	CASSLLDITDTQYF
-	TRBV7-9	TRBJ2-3	-	TGTGCCAGCAGCAGCGTGCTGGGGCGCGGGGATACGCAGTATTTT	CASSSVLGRGDTQYF
-	TRBV7-6	TRBJ2-6	-	TGTGCCAGCAGCTTATTCACGGGCCCTGGGGCCAACGTCCTGACTTTC	CASSLFTGPGANVLTF
few	TRBV5-1	TRBJ2-2	TRBD2	TGCGCCAGCAGCTTTGCGGGGGGCACGAACACCGGGGAGCTGTTTTTT	CASSFAGGTNTGELFF
-	TRBV6-5	TRBJ2-1	-	TGTGCCAGCAGTTCGGCAGGGAAAGTCGATGAGCAGTTCTTC	CASSSAGKVDEQFF
few	TRBV7-2	TRBJ2-1	-	TGTGCCAGCAGCTTCGGGGTTGGTGGTGAGCAGTTCTTC	CASSFGVGGEQFF
-	TRBV20-1	TRBJ1-2	TRBD1	TGCAGTGCTAGCGGCGGGACAGGGGTTGTTAACTATGGCTACACCTTC	CSASGGTGVVNYGYTF
-	TRBV2	TRBJ1-5	-	TGTGCCAGCATGCGGGGAGGAAGCAATCAGCCCCAGCATTTT	CASMRGGSNQPQHF
few	TRBV7-2	TRBJ1-5	TRBD1	TGTGCCAGCAGGCCCGCCGGGACAGGAGGCGGTCAGCCCCAGCATTTT	CASRPAGTGGGQPQHF
-	TRBV6-5	TRBJ2-5	-	TGTGCCAGCAGTTACGGGCCGCGGGGGACCCAGTACTTC	CASSYGPRGTQYF
-	TRBV6-2/TRBV6-3	TRBJ2-2	-	TGTGCCAGCAGCCACACCGGGGAGCTGTTTTTT	CASSHTGELFF
few	TRBV6-2/TRBV6-3	TRBJ1-5	-	TGTGCCAGCGGTGCCGGACCGGGCCATCAGCCCCAGCATTTT	CASGAGPGHQPQHF
-	TRBV19	TRBJ1-1	-	TGTGCCAGTAGAAAGAGGAACACTGAAGCTTTCTTT	CASRKRNTEAFF
-	TRBV5-1	TRBJ2-2	TRBD2	TGCGCCAGCGCCACCGGAAGGGAGGGGCGGGCCACCGGGGAGCTGTTTTTT	CASATGREGRATGELFF
few	TRBV24-1	TRBJ2-3	TRBD2	TGTGCCACGGGTGGAAGCGGGGGGGCTAGCACAGATACGCAGTATTTT	CATGGSGGASTDTQYF
few	TRBV5-6	TRBJ2-3	TRBD2	TGTGCCAGCCGGACTAGTCACACAGATACGCAGTATTTT	CASRTSHTDTQYF
many	TRBV20-1	TRBJ2-1	TRBD2	TGCAGTGCTCCGTCTAGCGGGGGGCGGGATGAGCAGTTCTTC	CSAPSSGGRDEQFF
-	TRBV4-3	TRBJ2-3	-	TGCGCCAGCAGCCAAGATTTGAGGCGGATTGGGTATTTT	CASSQDLRRIGYF
-	TRBV5-1	TRBJ2-1	TRBD2	TGCGCCAGTTCTAGCGGGGGGGCCGTTGAGCAGTTCTTC	CASSSGGAVEQFF
-	TRBV20-1	TRBJ1-3	-	TGCAGTGCCCTGTGGGGCTCTGGAAACACCATATATTTT	CSALWGSGNTIYF
-	TRBV6-6	TRBJ2-1	-	TGTGCCAGCCTCGACTTGTACAATGAGCAGTTCTTC	CASLDLYNEQFF
few	TRBV23-1	TRBJ2-1	-	TGCGCCAGCAGGAATCGTGAGCAGTTCTTC	CASRNREQFF
few	TRBV2	TRBJ2-5	TRBD2	TGTGCCAGCAGTGAAGGTCCGGGGGGTGGGCAAGAGACCCAGTACTTC	CASSEGPGGGQETQYF
many	TRBV12-3/TRBV12-4	TRBJ2-1	TRBD1	TGTGCCAGCAGTTCCAACAGGGGTGAGGGGAATGAGCAGTTCTTC	CASSSNRGEGNEQFF
few	TRBV6-6	TRBJ1-3	-	TGTGCCAGCAGGCCCGGGAGTCGGGACACCATATATTTT	CASRPGSRDTIYF
-	TRBV30	TRBJ1-2	-	TGTGCCTGGAGGGGTAACTATGGCTACACCTTC	CAWRGNYGYTF
-	TRBV12-3/TRBV12-4	TRBJ1-1	TRBD1	TGTGCCAGCAGTTTAGACAGGGGGAGCACTGAAGCTTTCTTT	CASSLDRGSTEAFF
many	TRBV7-3	TRBJ2-1	-	TGTGCCAGCAGCTTAACCCGTTGGGGAGATGAGCAGTTCTTC	CASSLTRWGDEQFF